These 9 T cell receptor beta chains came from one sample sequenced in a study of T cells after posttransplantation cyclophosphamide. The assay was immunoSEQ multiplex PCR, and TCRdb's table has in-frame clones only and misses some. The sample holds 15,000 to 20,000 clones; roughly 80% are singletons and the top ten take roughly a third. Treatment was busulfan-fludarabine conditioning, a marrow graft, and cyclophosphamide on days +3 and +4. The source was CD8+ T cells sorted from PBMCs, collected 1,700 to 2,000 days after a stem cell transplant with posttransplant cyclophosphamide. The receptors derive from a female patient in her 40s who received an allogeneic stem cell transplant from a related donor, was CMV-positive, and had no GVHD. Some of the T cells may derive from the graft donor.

The CDR3 DNA sequence: TGTGCCAGCAGCCTCGGACAGAGCTATGGCTACACCTTC. Its protein product is CASSLGQSYGYTF. This chain connects TRBV6-5 to TRBJ1-2; TRBD1 might be the D (6 bases). This CDR3 region has 13 residues. Germline assignment: CDR1 MNHEY and CDR2 SVGAGI. The V end lost 6 bases, the J end lost 4 bases, and 12 bases lay between the germline ends.

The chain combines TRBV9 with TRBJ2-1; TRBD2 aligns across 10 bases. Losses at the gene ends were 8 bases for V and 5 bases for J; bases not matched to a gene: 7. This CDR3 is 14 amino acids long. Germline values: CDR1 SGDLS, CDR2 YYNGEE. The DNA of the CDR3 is TGTGCCAGTACGCCTAGCGGGGGCCACAATGAGCAGTTCTTC. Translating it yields CASTPSGGHNEQFF.

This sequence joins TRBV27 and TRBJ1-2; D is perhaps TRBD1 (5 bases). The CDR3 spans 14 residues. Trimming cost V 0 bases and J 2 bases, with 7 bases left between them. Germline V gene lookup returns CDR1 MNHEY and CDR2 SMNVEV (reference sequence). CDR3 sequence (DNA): TGTGCCAGCAGTTTATCGCGGGGGAACTATGGCTACACCTTC. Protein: CASSLSRGNYGYTF.

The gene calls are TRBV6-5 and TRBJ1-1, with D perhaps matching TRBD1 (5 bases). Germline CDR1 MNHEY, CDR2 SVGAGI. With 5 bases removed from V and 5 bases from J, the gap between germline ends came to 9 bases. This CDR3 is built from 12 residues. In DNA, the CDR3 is TGTGCCAGCAGTCTAAGGGGAACTGAAGCTTTCTTT. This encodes CASSLRGTEAFF.

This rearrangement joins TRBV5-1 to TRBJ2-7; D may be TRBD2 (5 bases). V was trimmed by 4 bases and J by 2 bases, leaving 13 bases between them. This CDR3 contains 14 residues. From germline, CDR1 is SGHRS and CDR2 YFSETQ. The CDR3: CASSLGEGAYEQYF. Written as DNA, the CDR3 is TGCGCCAGCAGCCTCGGGGAAGGTGCCTACGAGCAGTACTTC.

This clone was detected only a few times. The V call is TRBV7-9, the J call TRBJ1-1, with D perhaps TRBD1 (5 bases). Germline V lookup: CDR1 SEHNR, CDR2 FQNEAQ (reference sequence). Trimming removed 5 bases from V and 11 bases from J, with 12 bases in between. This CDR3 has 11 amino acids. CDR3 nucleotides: TGTGCCAGCAGCACCGGGGGGGAGGCTTTCTTT. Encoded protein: CASSTGGEAFF.

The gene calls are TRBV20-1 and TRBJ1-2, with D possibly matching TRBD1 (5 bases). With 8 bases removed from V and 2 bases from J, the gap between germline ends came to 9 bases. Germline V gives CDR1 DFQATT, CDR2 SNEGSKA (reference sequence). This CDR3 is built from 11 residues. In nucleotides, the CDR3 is TGCAGTTCACAGGCGAACTATGGCTACACCTTC. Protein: CSSQANYGYTF.

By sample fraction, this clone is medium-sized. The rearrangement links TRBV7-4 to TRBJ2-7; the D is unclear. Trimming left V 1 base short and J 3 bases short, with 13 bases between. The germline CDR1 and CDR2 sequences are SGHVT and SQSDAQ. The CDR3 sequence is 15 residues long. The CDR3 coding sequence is TGTGCCAGCAGCTTAGAACCCAAAATGAGCTACGAGCAGTACTTC. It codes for CASSLEPKMSYEQYF.

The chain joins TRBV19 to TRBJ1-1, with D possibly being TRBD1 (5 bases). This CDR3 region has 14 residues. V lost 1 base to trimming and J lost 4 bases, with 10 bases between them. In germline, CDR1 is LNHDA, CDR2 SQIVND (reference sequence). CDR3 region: CASSIGGGATEAFF. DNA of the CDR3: TGTGCCAGTAGTATAGGAGGAGGGGCCACTGAAGCTTTCTTT.